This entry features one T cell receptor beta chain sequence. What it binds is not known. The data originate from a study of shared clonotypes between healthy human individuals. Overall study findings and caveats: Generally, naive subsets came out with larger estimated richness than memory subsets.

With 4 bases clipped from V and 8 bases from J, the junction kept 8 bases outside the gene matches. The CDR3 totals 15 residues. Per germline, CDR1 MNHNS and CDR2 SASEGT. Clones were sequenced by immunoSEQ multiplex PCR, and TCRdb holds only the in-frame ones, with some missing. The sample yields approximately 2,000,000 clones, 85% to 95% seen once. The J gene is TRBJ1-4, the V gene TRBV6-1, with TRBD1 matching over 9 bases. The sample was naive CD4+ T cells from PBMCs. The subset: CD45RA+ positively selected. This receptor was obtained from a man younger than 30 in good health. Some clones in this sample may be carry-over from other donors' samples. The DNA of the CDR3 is TGTGCCAGCAGTGCCAGACAGGGGGGGAGGGAAAAACTGTTTTTT. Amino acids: CASSARQGGREKLFF.